The text below deals with one TCR beta chain. Recruits, aged about 18 to 89 years, lived in 25 or so US areas. Participant-given clinical history determined each cohort assignment. These data originate in a study of blood T cell repertoires in COVID-19. The overall study: From T cells, B-cell-depleted T cells, or PBMCs came the material, which was cDNA or gDNA.

The junction had 9 bases not matched to a gene; V was cut back by 3 bases and J by 6 bases. Germline values: CDR1 SGHKS, CDR2 YYEKEE (reference sequence). The CDR3 totals 15 residues. Profiling relied on immunoSEQ multiplex PCR, and the TCRdb table lists in-frame clones only, not all of them. The table has under 150,000 clones, 84% seen once. The clonotype comes from a woman aged 45-65 years who had been exposed to COVID-19. The sequencing input was PBMCs or T cells enriched from blood (not recorded which). The chain joins TRBV5-5 to TRBJ2-1; 7 bases map to TRBD2. Here the CDR3 DNA reads TGTGCCAGCAGCTCGGGACTACCAGGAATCAATGAGCAGTTCTTC. As protein: CASSSGLPGINEQFF.